A selection of T cell receptor beta chains follows, all from one sample in a study of T cells in Graves' hyperthyroidism and ophthalmopathy. TCRdb independently ran MiXCR on the multiplex PCR reads; one entry per CDR3 protein. The sample consists of about 270,000 distinct CDR3 sequences, 12% to 15% of them appearing once. The sequenced material came from blood. Receptor source: a woman aged 50 to 60 with Graves' hyperthyroidism that later progressed to Graves' ophthalmopathy. Each CDR3 is given with its conserved first and last residue. A D gene is named only where the DNA matches it firmly. The size entry is marked missing in some rows and otherwise reads once, few, many or a size class.

J: TRBJ2-2; size: .; V: TRBV28; D: .; DNA: TGTGCCAGCAGTTCGCTAGCGTTTTCGGGGGAGCTGTTTTTT; CDR3: CASSSLAFSGELFF
J: TRBJ2-2; size: .; V: TRBV2; D: TRBD1; DNA: TGTGCCGCAACCCAGGGGGACACCGGGGAGCTGTTTTTT; CDR3: CAATQGDTGELFF
J: TRBJ1-4; size: many; V: TRBV5-1; D: TRBD1; DNA: TGCGCCAGCACCTCCGGGACAGGGGGTCCAAAACTGTTTTTT; CDR3: CASTSGTGGPKLFF
J: TRBJ2-3; size: few; V: TRBV19; D: .; DNA: TGTGCCAGTACCCCAAAAGGACTACAGAATACGCAGTATTTT; CDR3: CASTPKGLQNTQYF
J: TRBJ2-5; size: many; V: TRBV5-1; D: .; DNA: TGCGCCAGCAGCTTGGACAGGACCCAAGAGACCCAGTACTTC; CDR3: CASSLDRTQETQYF
J: TRBJ1-2; size: many; V: TRBV3-1; D: .; DNA: TGTGCCAGCAGCCAGGGACTGCGGGCTGGCTACACCTTC; CDR3: CASSQGLRAGYTF
J: TRBJ2-1; size: many; V: TRBV11-2; D: TRBD1; DNA: TGTGCCAGCAGCTTAGTCCCCGGGACAGTATACAATGAGCAGTTCTTC; CDR3: CASSLVPGTVYNEQFF
J: TRBJ2-5; size: .; V: TRBV19; D: TRBD1; DNA: TGTGCCACCCAGCCGGGACAGGGCTTGGGAGAGACCCAGTACTTC; CDR3: CATQPGQGLGETQYF
J: TRBJ2-3; size: .; V: TRBV9; D: TRBD1; DNA: TGTGCCAGCCGGCCCGGGGACAGTGATACCACAGATACGCAGTATTTT; CDR3: CASRPGDSDTTDTQYF
J: TRBJ2-7; size: many; V: TRBV28; D: .; DNA: TGTGCCAGCAGAGTTGGAGGACCCTACGAGCAGTACTTC; CDR3: CASRVGGPYEQYF
J: TRBJ2-7; size: many; V: TRBV5-1; D: TRBD2; DNA: TGCGCCAGCAGCTTGGTCGGTCTTGCGGGAGGCGACTACGAGCAGTACTTC; CDR3: CASSLVGLAGGDYEQYF
J: TRBJ2-3; size: many; V: TRBV29-1; D: .; DNA: TGCAGCGTTGAAGATAGAGCGAAATCCACAGATACGCAGTATTTT; CDR3: CSVEDRAKSTDTQYF
J: TRBJ2-2; size: .; V: TRBV24-1; D: .; DNA: TGTGCCACCAGTGACTACGGACAGCCGAACACCGGGGAGCTGTTTTTT; CDR3: CATSDYGQPNTGELFF
J: TRBJ1-3; size: few; V: TRBV2; D: TRBD1; DNA: TGTGCCAGCAGTGAAGATCGACAGGGGGGAAACACCATATATTTT; CDR3: CASSEDRQGGNTIYF
J: TRBJ2-7; size: many; V: TRBV20-1; D: TRBD2; DNA: TGCAGTGCTAGAGATATCGAGCGAGGGACTAGCGACTACGAGCAGTACTTC; CDR3: CSARDIERGTSDYEQYF
J: TRBJ2-1; size: many; V: TRBV20-1; D: TRBD1; DNA: TGCAGTGCAACAGCCGGACAGGGATCGAATGAGCAGTTCTTC; CDR3: CSATAGQGSNEQFF
J: TRBJ1-5; size: few; V: TRBV19; D: .; DNA: TGTGCCAGTAGTACAACCAGCCGGGCCAGGAATCAGCCCCAGCATTTT; CDR3: CASSTTSRARNQPQHF
J: TRBJ1-6; size: many; V: TRBV20-1; D: .; DNA: TGCAGTGCTAGAGATCCAGGGCAGTCAATGAATTCACCCCTCCACTTT; CDR3: CSARDPGQSMNSPLHF
J: TRBJ2-2; size: few; V: TRBV12-5; D: TRBD2; DNA: TGTGCTCAGAGCTCGACAGGGAGGTTGACGGCGGGAGGGCGGATCGGGGAGCTGTTTTTT; CDR3: CAQSSTGRLTAGGRIGELFF
J: TRBJ2-3; size: many; V: TRBV28; D: .; DNA: TGTGCCAGCAGTTCTGGATTGGGTGGCACAGATACGCAGTATTTT; CDR3: CASSSGLGGTDTQYF
J: TRBJ2-7; size: few; V: TRBV7-3; D: .; DNA: TGCGCCAGCAGCCAACCGACCACTAGCAGCTACGAGCAGTACTTC; CDR3: CASSQPTTSSYEQYF
J: TRBJ2-7; size: many; V: TRBV18; D: .; DNA: TGTGCCAGCTCACACCGGGACACATCCTACGAGCAGTACTTC; CDR3: CASSHRDTSYEQYF
J: TRBJ1-2; size: many; V: TRBV6-1; D: .; DNA: TGTGCCAGCGAGTCGGGGCCAACTAACTATGGCTACACCTTC; CDR3: CASESGPTNYGYTF
J: TRBJ1-3; size: many; V: TRBV6-1; D: .; DNA: TGTGCCAGCAGTAAACGGGGGGGGTCCAGGACGACTGGAAACACCATATATTTT; CDR3: CASSKRGGSRTTGNTIYF
J: TRBJ2-7; size: .; V: TRBV7-2; D: TRBD2; DNA: TGTGCCAGCAGTGATACCGGGACTAGGAACTACGAGCAGTACTTC; CDR3: CASSDTGTRNYEQYF
J: TRBJ2-1; size: many; V: TRBV27; D: TRBD1; DNA: TGTGCCAGCAGTGTCCAGGGGGACAATGAGCAGTTCTTC; CDR3: CASSVQGDNEQFF
J: TRBJ1-1; size: many; V: TRBV12-5; D: .; DNA: TGTGCTAGTCAGGCTGAGGGGGAGAACACTGAAGCTTTCTTT; CDR3: CASQAEGENTEAFF
J: TRBJ1-1; size: .; V: TRBV20-1; D: .; DNA: TGCAGTCGCCCCCGCAGGGGAGCTGAAGCTTTCTTT; CDR3: CSRPRRGAEAFF
J: TRBJ1-2; size: .; V: TRBV10-3; D: .; DNA: TGTTCCGCTGGGCGGGAGGCTAACTATGGCTACACCTTC; CDR3: CSAGREANYGYTF
J: TRBJ2-6; size: many; V: TRBV11-2; D: .; DNA: TGTGCCAGCAGCTCCAGGACTCCTGGGGCCAACGTCCTGACTTTC; CDR3: CASSSRTPGANVLTF
J: TRBJ1-1; size: many; V: TRBV27; D: TRBD1; DNA: TGTGCCAATCCGACGGACAGGGACACTGAAGCTTTCTTT; CDR3: CANPTDRDTEAFF
J: TRBJ1-6; size: many; V: TRBV3-1; D: .; DNA: TGTGCCAGCAGGGAAACAACGGACTATAATTCACCCCTCCACTTT; CDR3: CASRETTDYNSPLHF
J: TRBJ2-5; size: many; V: TRBV28; D: .; DNA: TGTGCCAGCAGCCTACGTACTCGAATCGAGACCCAGTACTTC; CDR3: CASSLRTRIETQYF
J: TRBJ1-4; size: .; V: TRBV10-3; D: TRBD1; DNA: TGTGCCATCAGTGATGGAGACAGGGGCGGTGAAAAACTGTTTTTT; CDR3: CAISDGDRGGEKLFF
J: TRBJ2-3; size: many; V: TRBV2; D: .; DNA: TGTGCCAGCAAGGGCAGCCCCACAGATACGCAGTATTTT; CDR3: CASKGSPTDTQYF
J: TRBJ2-1; size: .; V: TRBV27; D: .; DNA: TGTGCCAGCAGTGACAGTACGCCCCACGATGAGCAGTTCTTC; CDR3: CASSDSTPHDEQFF
J: TRBJ2-1; size: many; V: TRBV12-3/TRBV12-4; D: .; DNA: TGTGCCAGCAGTTTCGGAGCTTCCTACAATGAGCAGTTCTTC; CDR3: CASSFGASYNEQFF
J: TRBJ2-2; size: .; V: TRBV6-1; D: .; DNA: TGTGCCAGCAGTGATAGGCTAGCTTTGAACACCGGGGAGCTGTTTTTT; CDR3: CASSDRLALNTGELFF
J: TRBJ1-1; size: .; V: TRBV5-8; D: .; DNA: TGTGCCAGCAGCCAAATGTTTACGACCCCAGAGACTGAAGCTTTCTTT; CDR3: CASSQMFTTPETEAFF
J: TRBJ2-7; size: many; V: TRBV9; D: .; DNA: TGTGCCAGCAGCGCCGACGTGGCTAATCCCGAGCAGTACTTC; CDR3: CASSADVANPEQYF
J: TRBJ2-1; size: many; V: TRBV6-2/TRBV6-3; D: .; DNA: TGTGCCAGCAACCCCCCGGGGAAGACCTACAATGAGCAGTTCTTC; CDR3: CASNPPGKTYNEQFF
J: TRBJ1-2; size: .; V: TRBV12-3/TRBV12-4; D: TRBD1; DNA: TGTGCCAGCATGGCCGGGACAGATAAGAATGGCTACATCTTC; CDR3: CASMAGTDKNGYIF